This is a list of T cell receptor beta chains from one sample in a study of cytomegalovirus exposure and HLA in healthy donors. TCRdb's copy holds only in-frame clones and misses some; the assay was immunoSEQ multiplex PCR. Of around 170,000 clones in the sample, around 80% were seen once. Source material: PBMCs. These receptors all come from a girl aged 5-17 years in good health and CMV-seropositive. Both conserved end residues are part of each CDR3. D genes are given only for firm matches. Clone size is stated in some rows and not others, as once, few, many or a class when expanded.

>TRBD1|TRBJ1-4|once|TRBV19
CASSGQGIEKLFF
TGTGCCAGTTCGGGACAGGGTATTGAAAAACTGTTTTTT
>TRBD1|TRBJ1-1|NA|TRBV25-1
CASVNRDRVTEAFF
TGTGCCAGTGTGAACCGGGACAGGGTTACTGAAGCTTTCTTT
>NA|TRBJ1-5|few|TRBV6-6
CASFDSYNQPQHF
TGTGCCAGCTTCGACAGCTACAATCAGCCCCAGCATTTT
>NA|TRBJ2-2|NA|TRBV6-6
CASTPGGELFF
TGTGCCAGCACCCCGGGAGGGGAGCTGTTTTTT
>TRBD2|TRBJ2-5|NA|TRBV18
CASSPQRTSGGGETQYF
TGTGCCAGCTCACCACAACGAACTAGCGGGGGGGGAGAGACCCAGTACTTC
>NA|TRBJ2-1|NA|TRBV9
CASSVGGQSEQFF
TGTGCCAGCAGCGTAGGGGGCCAGAGCGAGCAGTTCTTC
>NA|TRBJ2-7|NA|TRBV13
CASSITSNHEQYF
TGTGCCAGCAGTATCACTAGCAACCACGAGCAGTACTTC
>TRBD1|TRBJ2-5|NA|TRBV5-4
CASSAWTGGETQYF
TGTGCCAGCAGCGCTTGGACAGGGGGAGAGACCCAGTACTTC
>NA|TRBJ1-4|NA|TRBV2
CASRDDLTGNNEKLFF
TGTGCCAGCAGAGACGACCTGACGGGTAATAATGAAAAACTGTTTTTT
>TRBD1|TRBJ2-7|NA|TRBV5-5
CASRLDLPGQASAYEQYF
TGTGCCAGCAGATTGGACCTTCCGGGACAGGCCTCAGCCTACGAGCAGTACTTC
>TRBD2|TRBJ2-7|NA|TRBV14
CASSQGKVGSGRSYEQYF
TGTGCCAGCAGCCAAGGGAAGGTCGGGAGCGGGAGGTCCTACGAGCAGTACTTC
>TRBD1|TRBJ1-5|NA|TRBV11-2
CASSVSGQGSQPQHF
TGTGCCAGCAGCGTATCAGGACAGGGAAGTCAGCCCCAGCATTTT
>NA|TRBJ2-1|NA|TRBV28
CASSLSARSNNEQFF
TGTGCCAGCTCACTTTCTGCGAGATCAAACAATGAGCAGTTCTTC
>TRBD1|TRBJ2-5|few|TRBV5-4
CASSLGTGGQETQYF
TGTGCCAGCAGCTTGGGGACAGGGGGCCAAGAGACCCAGTACTTC
>NA|TRBJ2-1|NA|TRBV19
CASSETSGSYNEQFF
TGTGCCAGTAGTGAGACTAGTGGATCCTACAATGAGCAGTTCTTC
>TRBD1|TRBJ2-7|NA|TRBV29-1
CSARTGQVEQYF
TGCAGCGCCCGGACAGGGCAGGTCGAGCAGTACTTC
>TRBD1|TRBJ1-2|NA|TRBV29-1
CSVGTGHYGYTF
TGCAGCGTCGGGACAGGGCACTATGGCTACACCTTC
>TRBD1|TRBJ1-3|once|TRBV19
CASLHRGDSGNTIYF
TGTGCCAGCCTACACAGGGGGGACTCTGGAAACACCATATATTTT
>NA|TRBJ1-5|NA|TRBV4-1
CASSQGQSQPQHF
TGCGCCAGCAGCCAAGGACAAAGTCAGCCCCAGCATTTT
>NA|TRBJ1-5|NA|TRBV4-3
CASSQVLGGQPQHF
TGCGCCAGCAGCCAAGTCTTAGGAGGGCAGCCCCAGCATTTT
>NA|TRBJ1-5|NA|TRBV2
CASNGGGGQPQHF
TGTGCCAGCAACGGGGGGGGTGGTCAGCCCCAGCATTTT
>TRBD2|TRBJ2-7|NA|TRBV6-5
CASSSTSGLTYEQYF
TGTGCCAGCAGTTCGACTAGCGGTCTTACCTACGAGCAGTACTTC
>TRBD2|TRBJ2-1|NA|TRBV9
CASSVTSGRGNEQFF
TGTGCCAGCAGCGTTACTAGCGGGAGAGGGAATGAGCAGTTCTTC
>TRBD1|TRBJ2-4|few|TRBV14
CASSQGYRPGGMRNIQYF
TGTGCCAGCAGCCAAGGATACCGGCCAGGGGGTATGCGCAACATTCAGTACTTC
>NA|TRBJ2-7|NA|TRBV6-1
CATAWAGRYEQYF
TGTGCCACCGCGTGGGCGGGACGGTACGAGCAGTACTTC
>TRBD1|TRBJ2-5|once|TRBV10-3
CAISGDSQTYQETQYF
TGTGCCATCAGTGGGGACAGCCAGACTTACCAAGAGACCCAGTACTTC
>TRBD2|TRBJ2-4|NA|TRBV6-1
CASSELLAGSIQYF
TGTGCCAGCAGTGAGTTATTAGCGGGATCAATTCAGTACTTC
>TRBD1|TRBJ1-3|NA|TRBV27
CASRADRGLNTIYF
TGTGCCAGCAGGGCCGACAGGGGATTAAACACCATATATTTT
>NA|TRBJ2-4|NA|TRBV7-9
CASEGSKNIQYF
TGTGCCAGCGAGGGCTCCAAAAACATTCAGTACTTC
>TRBD1|TRBJ2-7|NA|TRBV11-3
CASSPGQTYEQYF
TGTGCCAGCAGCCCGGGACAGACCTACGAGCAGTACTTC
>TRBD1|TRBJ2-7|NA|TRBV30
CAWSTGTGGHEQYF
TGTGCCTGGAGTACCGGGACAGGCGGCCACGAGCAGTACTTC
>NA|TRBJ2-5|NA|TRBV5-4
CASSLGQKETQYF
TGTGCCAGCAGCTTGGGACAGAAAGAGACCCAGTACTTC
>NA|TRBJ2-7|few|TRBV4-1
CASSPSAAYEQYF
TGCGCCAGCAGCCCTAGCGCGGCCTACGAGCAGTACTTC
>NA|TRBJ1-5|NA|TRBV6-1
CASSWRGPEQPQHF
TGTGCCAGCAGTTGGAGGGGCCCGGAACAGCCCCAGCATTTT
>TRBD2|TRBJ2-7|NA|TRBV7-2
CASSSGTSVLLAYEQYF
TGTGCCAGCAGCTCGGGGACTAGCGTCCTCTTGGCCTACGAGCAGTACTTC
>NA|TRBJ1-1|NA|TRBV7-9
CASSPPGARENTEAFF
TGTGCCAGCAGCCCCCCCGGAGCGAGGGAAAACACTGAAGCTTTCTTT
>TRBD2|TRBJ2-5|once|TRBV14
CASSQDYRGSGRSETQYF
TGTGCCAGCAGCCAAGATTACCGGGGTAGCGGGAGATCGGAGACCCAGTACTTC
>TRBD1|TRBJ1-2|NA|TRBV6-5
CASSYSTGNYGYTF
TGTGCCAGCAGTTACTCGACAGGGAACTATGGCTACACCTTC
>TRBD1|TRBJ2-7|NA|TRBV10-2
CASGGAGGYYEQYF
TGCGCCAGCGGAGGGGCAGGGGGCTACTACGAGCAGTACTTC
>TRBD2|TRBJ2-5|NA|TRBV27
CASSSDLAGGKETQYF
TGTGCCAGCAGTTCGGACTTAGCGGGAGGGAAAGAGACCCAGTACTTC
>TRBD1|TRBJ2-7|NA|TRBV30
CAGGGQDPRQYF
TGTGCCGGAGGGGGACAGGACCCTCGGCAGTACTTC
>NA|TRBJ1-2|NA|TRBV30
CAWYGGYGYTF
TGTGCCTGGTACGGCGGCTATGGCTACACCTTC
>TRBD2|TRBJ2-7|NA|TRBV7-9
CASSYGTSGSYEQYF
TGTGCCAGCAGCTACGGGACTAGCGGGAGCTACGAGCAGTACTTC
>TRBD1|TRBJ2-7|NA|TRBV29-1
CSVTYGTGGNEQYF
TGCAGCGTCACCTACGGGACAGGGGGAAACGAGCAGTACTTC
>TRBD2|TRBJ2-5|NA|TRBV25-1
CASSGSFTSGRRETQYF
TGTGCCAGCAGTGGAAGTTTTACTAGCGGGAGGAGAGAGACCCAGTACTTC
>NA|TRBJ2-1|NA|TRBV4-1
CASSQPRLSPEQFF
TGCGCCAGCAGCCAACCTAGACTTAGCCCAGAGCAGTTCTTC
>NA|TRBJ2-3|NA|TRBV6-5
CASSRGTDTQYF
TGTGCCAGCAGCCGTGGCACAGATACGCAGTATTTT
>TRBD1|TRBJ2-7|NA|TRBV30
CAWGGTDRGYEQYF
TGTGCCTGGGGGGGTACGGACAGGGGATACGAGCAGTACTTC